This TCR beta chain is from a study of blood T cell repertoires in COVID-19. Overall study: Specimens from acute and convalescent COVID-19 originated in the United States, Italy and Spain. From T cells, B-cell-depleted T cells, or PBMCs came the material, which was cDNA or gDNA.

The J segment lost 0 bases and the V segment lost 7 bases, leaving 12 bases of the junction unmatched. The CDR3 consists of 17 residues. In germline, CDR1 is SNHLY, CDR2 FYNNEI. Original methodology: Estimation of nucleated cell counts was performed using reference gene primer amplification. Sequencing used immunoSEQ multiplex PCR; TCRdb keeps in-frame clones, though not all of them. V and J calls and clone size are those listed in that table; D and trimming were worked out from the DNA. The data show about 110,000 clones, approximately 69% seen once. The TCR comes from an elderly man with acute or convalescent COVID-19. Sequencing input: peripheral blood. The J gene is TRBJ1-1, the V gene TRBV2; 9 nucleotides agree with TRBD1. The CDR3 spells CASTWLGQGRLNTEAFF. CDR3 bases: TGTGCCAGCACTTGGTTGGGACAGGGCAGATTGAACACTGAAGCTTTCTTT.